This T cell receptor beta chain comes out of a study of human T cells and chemical hapten exposure. Turning to the study itself: Patients were given diphenylcyclopropenone on the scalp weekly across the approximately 24-week study.

V lost 8 bases and J 0 bases, leaving 5 bases between the germline ends. CDR1 is MNHEY, CDR2 SVGEGT, per germline. The CDR3 is made up of 11 amino acids. TCRdb reanalysed the RACE reads using MiXCR and keeps one entry per CDR3 protein. This table has 150,000 to 200,000 distinct CDR3 sequences, roughly a quarter appearing once. A word on this clonotype: The antigen remains unidentified.

As to time point: patch test 3, about 24 weeks after DPC sensitization. Treatment: therapeutic diphenylcyclopropenone sensitization with weekly scalp DPC. The study, taken as a whole, reports: Unchanged with DPC sensitization were TCRs above 1 in 1000 frequency. It was expanded TCRs that formed significantly more large CDR3 similarity clusters than controls did.

The V and J genes are TRBV6-2 or TRBV6-3 and TRBJ2-7; unclear D gene. The sequence derives from a woman aged 40 to 50 with alopecia areata. Some clones in this sample may be carry-over from other donors' samples. This material consisted of whole blood, taken in connection with sensitization to the hapten diphenylcyclopropenone (DPC). The DNA for the CDR3 is TGTGCCAGCGGTGCCTCCTACGAGCAGTACTTC. Translating it yields CASGASYEQYF.